This T cell receptor (beta chain) was documented in a study of cytomegalovirus exposure and HLA in healthy donors. This clone has a handful of counts. Nominal health characterized the donors when sampled, though unrecorded immune exposures were likely. Trimming pared 3 bases from V and 0 bases from J, leaving 8 bases between. This CDR3 region has 14 residues. The germline CDR1 and CDR2 sequences are SGHVS and FNYEAQ. With 60 Vbeta and 13 Jbeta primers, the PCR was carried out. This table comes from immunoSEQ multiplex PCR, and its TCRdb copy is limited to in-frame clones, with some not included. The sample carries about 140,000 clones, around 82% recorded once.

This TCR was sampled from a man aged 40-50 years in good health and CMV-seropositive. The rearrangement uses TRBV7-6 and TRBJ2-5, with D possibly matching TRBD1 (6 bases). Material for sequencing was PBMCs. The CDR3 sequence is CASSFTGYQETQYF. The DNA of the CDR3 is TGTGCCAGCAGCTTTACAGGGTACCAAGAGACCCAGTACTTC.